This T cell receptor beta chain was sequenced during a study of CD8+CD57+ T cells in acquired aplastic anemia. Germline assignment: CDR1 SEHNR and CDR2 FQNEAQ (reference sequence). CDR3 length equals 13 residues. TCR beta VDJ and CDR3 profiles were obtained from a genomic DNA template. Each CDR3 protein is one row after TCRdb ran MiXCR on the reads. This sample has over 40,000 distinct CDR3 sequences, with approximately 63% found just once. Regarding this clonotype: The germline gene is not matched at one end of the junction; a read error may be the cause.

The authors sequenced patients whose flow cytometry had shown CD8+CD57+ cell expansion. The receptor was isolated from a human donor with aplastic anemia. The sequenced material came from sorted CD4+, CD8+, or CD8+CD57+ T cells (not recorded which) from PBMCs. The V call is TRBV7-9, the J call TRBJ1-2; 8 bases match TRBD1. DNA for the CDR3: TGCGCCAGCAGCTTGGACAGGGTCTATAGCTACACCTTC. It translates to CASSLDRVYSYTF. The variable domain in full, completed from reference TRBV7-9 and TRBJ1-2, reads DTGVSQNPRHKITKRGQNVTFRCDPISEHNRLYWYRQTLGQGPEFLTYFQNEAQLEKSRLLSDRFSAERPKGSFSTLEIQRTEQGDSAMYLCASSLDRVYSYTFGSGTRLTVV.